Here is one TCR beta chain with its context. Its cognate antigen is unknown. These data belong to a study of early T cells in non-severe SARS-CoV-2 infection. Across the study: Unsorted whole-blood RNA was sequenced in bulk, leaving chains unpaired.

Attachment of unique molecular identifiers was made to individual cDNA molecules. One entry per CDR3 protein results from TCRdb running MiXCR on the 5' RACE reads. This table has more than 80,000 distinct CDR3 sequences, roughly 15% appearing once. Study conclusions and caveats: VDJdb matching skewed toward anti-spike CD8 responses, missing private and CD4 specificities.

CDR3 size: 13 residues. V gave up 0 bases and J gave up 6 bases, with 7 bases separating them. The specimen was whole blood. The chain links TRBV12-3 or TRBV12-4 to TRBJ2-3; D is undetermined. The sequence came from an adult who was a healthcare worker with PCR-confirmed SARS-CoV-2 infection or an uninfected control (not recorded which). CDR3 bases: TGTGCCAGCAGTTTAGCGTCCTGGGATACGCAGTATTTT. Translated: CASSLASWDTQYF.